This entry features one TCR beta chain sequence. The CDR3 has 14 residues. The germline V and J ends were trimmed by 5 bases and 3 bases, with 14 bases remaining between them. The germline gives CDR1 SGHAT, CDR2 FQDESV (reference sequence). The table came from immunoSEQ multiplex PCR; TCRdb's copy has only in-frame clones and leaves some out. Of 100,000 to 150,000 clones detected, 80% to 85% appear once; the ten largest clones hold approximately 1.5%. The data stem from a study of blood T cell repertoires in COVID-19. Study-level information: In each case, the material was cDNA or gDNA derived from T cells, B-cell-depleted T cells, or PBMCs.

The origin of this receptor is a man in his 60s with acute or convalescent COVID-19. The chain employs TRBV11-1 and TRBJ2-7, with D possibly being TRBD1 (6 bases). What was sequenced was peripheral blood. The CDR3 loop is CASSPTTGRYEQYF. The CDR3 DNA sequence: TGTGCCAGCAGCCCCACGACAGGCCGCTACGAGCAGTACTTC. The whole variable domain, filled in from reference TRBV11-1 and TRBJ2-7, reads EAEVAQSPRYKITEKSQAVAFWCDPISGHATLYWYRQILGQGPELLVQFQDESVVDDSQLPKDRFSAERLKGVDSTLKIQPAELGDSAMYLCASSPTTGRYEQYFGPGTRLTVT.